This T cell receptor beta chain was recovered during a study of cytomegalovirus exposure and HLA in healthy donors. The study, taken as a whole, reports: The study put 150 to 200 TCR beta chains on its list as cytomegalovirus-associated. There was a cluster of highly shared sequence variants that was likely a sequencing artifact. A later analysis reported that several of the most significant clusters appeared to be linked to common viral pathogens, among them Epstein-Barr virus. Another analysis was done later, and it associated roughly 15,000 TCR beta sequences with HLA alleles at 0.05 false discovery rate.

It was with 60 Vbeta and 13 Jbeta primers that the PCR ran. The protocol was immunoSEQ multiplex PCR, while the TCRdb copy is restricted to in-frame clones and leaves out a portion. The table records approximately 120,000 clones, approximately 80% of them present only once. About this clone: Its cognate antigen is unknown.

The germline V and J ends were trimmed by 3 bases and 4 bases, with 13 bases remaining between them. The CDR3 runs to 15 residues. From germline, CDR1 is LNHDA and CDR2 SQIVND (reference sequence). The chain employs TRBV19 and TRBJ2-1; D might be TRBD2 (6 bases). The source of this sequence is a woman aged 40 to 49 in good health and CMV-seropositive. Sequenced material: PBMCs. The CDR3 is CASSISGGVYNEQFF. The DNA for the CDR3 is TGTGCCAGTAGTATTTCGGGCGGGGTATACAATGAGCAGTTCTTC.